This T cell receptor beta chain originates from a study of monozygotic twins with inflammatory bowel disease. Overall study results and limits: The authors could not tell different T cell subtypes apart. Those with IBD had lower TCRbeta diversity (inverse Simpson) than their healthy co-twins did.

UMIs incorporating a 6-nucleotide sample barcode were appended by means of template switching. Reprocessing the 5' RACE reads, TCRdb reports a single entry for every CDR3 protein and omits DNA. This table lists a few hundred thousand distinct CDR3 sequences. Of note for this clonotype: Its matching antigen is unknown.

Germline CDR1 and CDR2: ENHRY and SYGVKD. The CDR3 contains 14 residues. The source of this sequence is a human donor with ulcerative colitis or Crohn's disease, or a healthy co-twin of an affected twin (not recorded which). The sequencing sample was made of blood. The chain is built from TRBV10-3 and TRBJ2-5; checking the TCRdb D call of TRBD1 is not possible without DNA. The CDR3 reads CAISESTGVKTQYF.